This T cell receptor beta chain emerged from a study of blood T cell repertoires in COVID-19. For the study at large: Sites across the United States, Italy and Spain contributed samples from acute and convalescent COVID-19. In each case, the material was cDNA or gDNA derived from T cells, B-cell-depleted T cells, or PBMCs.

Original handling: Amplification of reference gene primers was used by the study to estimate nucleated cell counts. Libraries were prepared by immunoSEQ multiplex PCR; TCRdb keeps only in-frame clonotypes and omits some of them. That table furnishes V, J and clone size, whereas the DNA furnished D and trimming. This sample has over 200,000 clones, with around 90% found just once. Germline CDR1 MNHEY, CDR2 SMNVEV (reference sequence). V dropped 4 bases and J dropped 6 bases, with 16 bases sitting between them. CDR3 length: 14 residues. What was sequenced was peripheral blood. The clonotype originates from a woman aged 18-29 years who had recovered from COVID-19. This chain links TRBV27 with TRBJ2-7, with a tentative D call TRBD2 (7 bases). The CDR3 DNA sequence: TGTGCCAGCAGTTCGCGCGGGGGCCCGATCGAGCAGTACTTC. It yields the protein CASSSRGGPIEQYF.